The present T cell receptor (beta chain) was sequenced within a study of identical twins (dated by TCRdb to about 2016). Regarding the research as a whole: To test whether fetal clonotypes persist, this study deep-sequenced TCR alpha and beta repertoires from monozygotic twins, from unrelated adults of various ages, and from cord blood. To rule out contamination, replicate twin experiments were performed at different times with different library preparation protocols.

The research as a whole found: Abundant cord blood beta clonotypes carried fewer insertions; young adult naive repertoires showed a weaker similar trend, while memory repertoires showed none. Compared with coincidental sharing between unrelated individuals, an excess of low generation-probability sequences was observed among out-of-frame TCR alpha sequences shared between twins. Conclusions relied on cross-sectional statistical analysis, since the same donors could not be followed over many years. In beta out-of-frame sequences, excess twin sharing was weaker, because having fewer shared sequences lowered the signal-to-noise ratio. Zero-insertion analyses could be partly confounded by invariant T cells such as MAIT and iNKT, though diverse VJ usage argued against such confounding for most clonotypes. Out-of-frame TCR alpha sharing in monozygotic twins was systematically underestimated by recombination models, whereas sharing between unrelated individuals was in agreement with the recombination models.

The CDR3, cysteine through phenylalanine, is 18 amino acids long. The only DNA kept is the CDR3, 54 bases in frame from the first base. V is shortened by 4 bases, J by 1 base, and the region joining them spans 17 bases. From the germline V gene, CDR1 is SGHDN and CDR2 is FVKESK. Concerning this clonotype: The antigen this receptor binds is unknown. Base qualities are not recorded, but no much larger clone differs from it by a single base.

Every donor in the study was a healthy Caucasian. Three pairs of female monozygotic twins, all aged roughly 18 to 30 years, made up the twin cohort. The RNA used for TCR libraries was isolated from peripheral blood mononuclear cells. Library generation was performed with 5' RACE. TCRdb shows the sequencer as Illumina HiSeq 2000. A universal primer binding site was introduced by template switching, and a unique molecular identifier was present in the final cDNA, enabling accurate counting of TCR cDNA molecules. Specific primers in the conserved constant-segment region were used to synthesize first-strand cDNA for TCR alpha and beta chains. To control for contamination, every cDNA library carried two barcodes: a SMART-Mk sample barcode plus Illumina barcodes. TruSeq adapter sequences along with Illumina sample barcodes were introduced in two successive PCR steps. The TCR alpha and beta cDNA libraries were sequenced on the Illumina HiSeq platform using custom primers. On the study's bioinformatics: MiGEC processed the raw reads to extract unique molecular identifiers, while MiXCR was used to determine the CDR3 positions. Recombination models were inferred per individual with the repgenHMM and IGoR tools using an EM algorithm. The analysis of shared clonotypes was done with the tcR package in R, with sharing normalized by the product of cloneset sizes. To study raw recombination free of thymic and clonal selection effects, out-of-frame nonproductive sequences were analyzed. Through fastp at Q25 and MiXCR, TCRdb rebuilt clones from the public reads, retaining in-frame beta chains. Entries that share a CDR3 protein sequence are merged under the most common genes and DNA. Clone size and V and J calls follow TCRdb, not the original study. Recorded for this sample are 690,000 or so distinct CDR3 sequences; 8% to 9% of them occurred a single time. Jointly, the top ten make up 0.98% of the sample.

The data also belong to a second study, concerning yellow fever vaccine responses in identical twins. The second paper further reports: The T cell response to vaccination in identical twins was reported by the authors to appear partly convergent and partly personalized. In identical twins, the study followed T cell clones that responded to the vaccine with precision.

The sequenced sample consisted of PBMCs. The chain links TRBV14 with TRBJ2-6, with the D gene possibly TRBD1 or TRBD2, each one fitting 5 bases. The clonotype originates from a woman between 18 and 30 years old in good health. The CDR3 protein: CASSLSGAGSSGANVLTF. Read as DNA, the sequence is TGTGCCAGCAGCCTCTCCGGGGCGGGCAGTTCTGGGGCCAACGTCCTGACTTTC.